This T cell receptor (beta chain) was sequenced for a study of molecular identifiers for immune sequencing clone quantification. Study findings and constraints: Investigators reportedly could detect spiked Jurkat TCR RNA from one cell among some 940,000 naive cells.

TCRdb reanalysed the PCR reads using MiXCR and keeps one entry per CDR3 protein. The sample has 250,000 to 400,000 distinct CDR3 sequences, about 21% seen once. This clonotype was counted many times. Its antigen is as yet unknown. V was trimmed by 2 bases and J by 8 bases, leaving 13 bases between them. Germline assignment: CDR1 MDHEN and CDR2 SYDVKM. There are 14 residues in the CDR3. The specimen was naive CD8+ T cells from blood, with Jurkat cell RNA spiked in. Subset indicated: FACS-sorted CD8+CD4-CCR7+CD45RA+ naive T cells. V gene TRBV28 combines with J gene TRBJ2-1; D is ambiguous. The sequence was collected from a human donor in good health. Some libraries in this study had Jurkat cell RNA spiked in. DNA for the CDR3: TGTGCCAGCAGTTTACTTTCTGGGGTGGATGAGCAGTTCTTC. Amino acids: CASSLLSGVDEQFF.